The 2 T cell receptor beta chains presented below share a single source sample, sequenced in a study of T cells after posttransplantation cyclophosphamide. Generated by immunoSEQ multiplex PCR, the TCRdb table keeps only in-frame clones and is missing some. The sample lists some 64,000 clones, 85% to 95% occurring once. Sequenced: PBMCs. These receptors were obtained from a woman in her 30s in good health and a related stem cell transplant donor.

The genes are TRBV4-2 and TRBJ1-2; D gene ambiguous. This CDR3 is 13 amino acids long. Between the trimmed V and J ends, which lost 0 bases and 6 bases, there was a span of 8 bases. Germline values: CDR1 LGHNA, CDR2 YNFKEQ. CDR3 residues: CASSQDSRNGYTF. For the CDR3, the DNA is TGTGCCAGCAGCCAAGATTCCAGGAATGGCTACACCTTC.

This clone turned up a few times. The rearrangement links TRBV21-1 to TRBJ1-5; whether TRBD1, the table's D call, matches the DNA was not checked. TRBV21-1 is annotated as a pseudogene. This CDR3 spans 16 amino acids. CDR3 coding DNA: TGTGCCAGCAGCACGGACAGGGGGCGGGTCAATCAGCCCCAGCATTTT. As protein: CASSTDRGRVNQPQHF.